The 23 T cell receptor beta chains given below trace back to one sample, sequenced in a study of neurological immune-mediated disorders. MiXCR was run by TCRdb on the 5' RACE reads, yielding one entry per CDR3 protein. The sample has roughly 62,000 distinct CDR3 sequences, roughly 2.5% seen once. Sequenced material: PBMCs. The receptors here all came from a man between 45 and 60 years old with multiple sclerosis.

This clonotype has at least ten counts. The CDR3 nucleotides are TGTGCCAGCAGCGGGAACACCCAGTACTTC. It encodes CASSGNTQYF. The chain couples TRBV7-9 to TRBJ2-5; no reliable D call. CDR3 size: 10 residues. V shed 5 bases and J shed 8 bases, with 6 bases lying between them. Per germline, CDR1 SEHNR and CDR2 FQNEAQ (reference sequence).

This clonotype showed up many times. The chain employs TRBV20-1 and TRBJ2-7; D call uncertain. Germline CDR1 reads DFQATT; CDR2 reads SNEGSKA (reference sequence). This CDR3 is 15 amino acids long. V was clipped by 0 bases and J by 2 bases, with 14 bases between them. DNA of the CDR3: TGCAGTGCTAGAGATTTAGCTAAATCAGCCTACGAGCAGTACTTC. The encoded protein is CSARDLAKSAYEQYF.

This clonotype was counted many times. The rearrangement links TRBV7-2 to TRBJ2-2; a possible D gene is TRBD2 (6 bases). The germline CDR1 and CDR2 sequences are SGHTA and FQGNSA. The CDR3 loop spans 15 amino acids. Between the trimmed V and J ends, which lost 0 bases and 1 base, there was a span of 6 bases. CDR3 residues: CASSLASGNTGELFF. CDR3 sequence (DNA): TGTGCCAGCAGCTTAGCTAGCGGGAACACCGGGGAGCTGTTTTTT.

This clonotype was seen many times. The genes are TRBV10-3 and TRBJ2-7; 9 bases fit TRBD1. The CDR3 extends over 15 amino acids. Germline CDR1 reads ENHRY; CDR2 reads SYGVKD. V lost 6 bases, J lost 4 bases, and 10 bases stayed unmatched. CDR3 in amino acids: CAIRGKTGGGYEQYF. For the CDR3, the DNA is TGTGCCATCAGGGGTAAAACAGGGGGCGGGTACGAGCAGTACTTC.

This clonotype was counted only a few times. A much larger clone lies a single base off, so this may be a read error. Since no conserved phenylalanine or tryptophan closes the CDR3, a read error is the likely cause. The rearrangement joins TRBV5-1 to TRBJ2-7; 8 bases align to TRBD1. Germline values: CDR1 SGHRS, CDR2 YFSETQ. The CDR3 loop spans 13 amino acids. Trimming cost V 4 bases and J 4 bases; bases outside gene matches: 4. This CDR3 reads CASSGQGPYEQYC. CDR3 nucleotide sequence: TGCGCCAGCAGCGGACAGGGCCCTTACGAGCAGTACTGC.

As concerns this clonotype: A much larger clone lies a single base off, so this may be a read error. V and J are TRBV28 and TRBJ2-3; the match to TRBD1 covers 7 bases. The CDR3 has 13 amino acids. V lost 2 bases to trimming and J lost 7 bases; unmatched junction nucleotides: 3. Germline-derived CDR1 and CDR2 are MDHEN and SYDVKM. The CDR3 DNA reads TGTGCCAGCAGTTTAACAGGGGTGAATACGCAGTATTTT. Translated: CASSLTGVNTQYF.

In its sample, this clonotype was seen many times. This chain uses TRBV7-2 with TRBJ2-7; D unresolved. The V gene's germline CDR1 is SGHTA and CDR2 FQGNSA. V was trimmed by 4 bases and J by 2 bases, leaving 9 bases between them. This CDR3 spans 13 amino acids. CDR3 sequence reads: CASSSGPTYEQYF. The CDR3 DNA reads as TGTGCCAGCAGCTCCGGACCTACCTACGAGCAGTACTTC.

This clonotype was found many times. The genes are TRBV6-1 and TRBJ2-7; D is undetermined. The CDR3 extends over 14 amino acids. Trimming removed 1 base at V and 0 bases at J, with 7 bases between. CDR1 MNHNS and CDR2 SASEGT come from the germline V gene. The CDR3 loop is CASSEGPGSYEQYF. CDR3 in DNA: TGTGCCAGCAGTGAAGGCCCTGGCTCCTACGAGCAGTACTTC.

This clonotype was observed many times. The chain combines TRBV20-1 with TRBJ2-7; 7 nucleotides agree with TRBD1. This CDR3 region has 13 residues. Germline-derived CDR1 and CDR2 are DFQATT and SNEGSKA (reference sequence). With 5 bases clipped from V and 6 bases from J, the junction kept 10 bases outside the gene matches. The CDR3 reads CSARQGEMGEQYF. CDR3 nucleotide sequence: TGCAGTGCTCGACAGGGAGAAATGGGCGAGCAGTACTTC.

This clonotype was counted many times. The chain couples TRBV29-1 to TRBJ1-3; D is uncertain. This CDR3 is built from 17 residues. V shed 0 bases and J shed 1 base, with 16 bases lying between them. Germline CDR1 is SQVTM and CDR2 is ANQGSEA. The CDR3 spells CSVEDLQARGSGNTIYF. As DNA, the CDR3 is TGCAGCGTTGAAGATCTTCAGGCCAGAGGATCTGGAAACACCATATATTTT.

This clonotype showed up many times. The CDR3 DNA reads TGTGCCAGCAGCGTAGGGGACAGGGCATCCTACGAGCAGTACTTC. It translates to CASSVGDRASYEQYF. V usage is TRBV9 and J usage is TRBJ2-7, with 9 bases identical to TRBD1. The V gene's germline CDR1 is SGDLS and CDR2 YYNGEE. The CDR3 is 15 residues long. V gave up 0 bases and J gave up 1 base; unmatched junction bases: 2.

This clonotype came up many times. This chain uses TRBV15 with TRBJ2-1; TRBD2 aligns across 11 bases. Looked up from germline, CDR1 is LNHNV and CDR2 is YYDKDF (reference sequence). V trimming: 5 bases; J trimming: 12 bases; junction bases outside the gene matches: 12. The CDR3 sequence is 15 residues long. CDR3 residues: CATSLGLAGKLGQFF. The DNA of the CDR3 is TGTGCCACCAGCCTCGGACTAGCGGGCAAGTTAGGGCAGTTCTTC.

The table lists this clonotype with many counts. The V and J genes are TRBV7-2 and TRBJ1-1, with TRBD1 matching 11 bases. The V and J ends lost 5 bases and 5 bases, in that order; junction bases with no gene match: 4. Per germline, CDR1 SGHTA and CDR2 FQGNSA. The CDR3 spans 14 residues. The CDR3 nucleotides read TGTGCCAGCAGCGGACAGGGGGCGAGAACTGAAGCTTTCTTT. It is translated as CASSGQGARTEAFF.

Many counts were recorded for this clonotype. The chain links TRBV28 to TRBJ2-5, with 8 bases fitting TRBD2. CDR1 and CDR2 (germline): MDHEN, SYDVKM. CDR3 length: 15 residues. V lost 3 bases to trimming and J lost 1 base; unmatched junction nucleotides: 4. In DNA form, the CDR3 reads TGTGCCAGCAGTTTTCGGGGGGGGGTCCAAGAGACCCAGTACTTC. This encodes CASSFRGGVQETQYF.

This clonotype has just a few counts. For the CDR3, the DNA is TGTGCCTGGAGTGCGGTGGGAGTCGGGTACGAGCAGTACTTC. It translates to CAWSAVGVGYEQYF. This rearrangement joins TRBV30 to TRBJ2-7; perhaps TRBD2 as D (5 bases). The CDR3 extends over 14 amino acids. In germline, CDR1 is GTSNPN, CDR2 SVGIG (reference sequence). The V and J ends lost 1 base and 4 bases respectively, with 14 bases between them.

This clonotype has at least ten counts. J is TRBJ1-2 and V is TRBV29-1; D is possibly TRBD1 (5 bases). V gave up 2 bases and J gave up 2 bases, with 15 bases separating them. The germline CDR1 and CDR2 sequences are SQVTM and ANQGSEA. CDR3 length: 15 residues. CDR3 protein: CSVEHRGGLNYGYTF. The CDR3, as DNA: TGCAGCGTTGAACACCGCGGGGGTCTGAACTATGGCTACACCTTC.

This clonotype was counted many times. V and J are TRBV7-2 and TRBJ2-3; a possible D gene is TRBD1 (7 bases). Germline V gene data show CDR1 as SGHTA and CDR2 as FQGNSA. V lost 1 base, J lost 7 bases, and 15 bases lay in between. This CDR3 contains 15 residues. The CDR3 DNA reads as TGTGCCAGCAGCTTAGAGGAGGGGGCCTGGAATACGCAGTATTTT. It codes for CASSLEEGAWNTQYF.

The table lists this clonotype with many counts. The chain recombines TRBV5-1 with TRBJ2-3, with D uncertain. Germline lookup yields CDR1 SGHRS and CDR2 YFSETQ. Trimming left V 0 bases short and J 5 bases short, with 13 bases between. This CDR3 is built from 15 residues. CDR3 DNA: TGCGCCAGCAGCTTGGAGTGGAGCTTTAAAGATACGCAGTATTTT. Encoded protein: CASSLEWSFKDTQYF.

Ten or more counts support this clonotype. This chain joins TRBV5-1 and TRBJ2-7; D gene uncertain. CDR3 size: 13 residues. Trimming took 0 bases from V and 0 from J, leaving 4 bases between them. Germline CDR1 and CDR2: SGHRS and YFSETQ. The CDR3 reads CASSLVNSYEQYF. The CDR3 DNA reads TGCGCCAGCAGCTTGGTCAACTCCTACGAGCAGTACTTC. Together with reference TRBV5-1 and TRBJ2-7, the CDR3 gives the full variable domain: KAGVTQTPRYLIKTRGQQVTLSCSPISGHRSVSWYQQTPGQGLQFLFEYFSETQRNKGNFPGRFSGRQFSNSRSEMNVSTLELGDSALYLCASSLVNSYEQYFGPGTRLTVT.

This clonotype was counted ten times or more. The chain carries TRBV5-1 and TRBJ2-7; D may be TRBD1 or TRBD2 (5 bases each). The length of the CDR3 is 14 residues. Trimming took off 0 bases at V and 2 bases at J, with 9 bases between the two ends. Germline CDR1 SGHRS, CDR2 YFSETQ. The CDR3 coding sequence is TGCGCCAGCAGCTTGGCATTGGGGGCCTACGAGCAGTACTTC. This translates into CASSLALGAYEQYF.

This clonotype was seen ten or more times. CDR3 amino acids: CASSARGYNEQFF. DNA of the CDR3: TGTGCCAGCAGCGCCCGGGGTTACAATGAGCAGTTCTTC. The genes are TRBV7-2 and TRBJ2-1; D may be TRBD2 (5 bases). V was trimmed by 5 bases and J by 4 bases, leaving 9 bases between them. There are 13 residues in the CDR3. Germline CDR1 is SGHTA and CDR2 is FQGNSA.

A word on this clonotype: One end of the junction is discordant with germline, which a read error may explain. The V call is TRBV9, the J call TRBJ1-6; TRBD1 matches 8 bases. This CDR3 is 16 amino acids long. Germline V gene data show CDR1 as SGDLS and CDR2 as YYNGEE. The CDR3 loop reads CASSSTNGQGNSTLNF. CDR3 nucleotide sequence: TGTGCCAGCAGTAGCACCAACGGACAGGGAAATTCAACCCTCAACTTT. The variable domain in full, with the rest retrieved from reference TRBV9 and TRBJ1-6, is DSGVTQTPKHLITATGQRVTLRCSPRSGDLSVYWYQQSLDQGLQFLIQYYNGEERAKGNILERFSAQQFPDLHSELNLSSLELGDSALYFCASSSTNGQGNSTLNFGNGTRLTVT.

This clonotype has just a few counts. This chain uses TRBV30 with TRBJ2-7, with 9 bases lining up with TRBD1. V was pared by 4 bases and J by 3 bases, with 7 bases of the junction left unmatched. The CDR3 runs to 14 residues. Germline V gives CDR1 GTSNPN, CDR2 SVGIG (reference sequence). CDR3 DNA sequence: TGTGCCTGGACCGCGGGACAGGGACGCTACGAGCAGTACTTC. Amino acids: CAWTAGQGRYEQYF.